This is a list of T cell receptor beta chains from one sample in a study of cytomegalovirus exposure and HLA in healthy donors. Clones were read by immunoSEQ multiplex PCR, and TCRdb kept only the in-frame ones, dropping some. The sample contains 150,000 to 200,000 clones, 68% of which appear only once. The source material was PBMCs. The source of these receptors is a woman between 18 and 30 years old in good health and CMV-seropositive. CDR3s include the opening cysteine and the closing phenylalanine or tryptophan. Clone size is shown for a subset of rows, as once, few, many or a class of expanded clone.

V: TRBV28
J: TRBJ1-1
size: .
CDR3: CASGGAWDTEAFF

V: TRBV6-1
J: TRBJ2-1
size: .
CDR3: CASSEARGQGNEQFF

V: TRBV5-1
J: TRBJ1-1
size: .
CDR3: CASSIDQGARAAFF

V: TRBV2
J: TRBJ2-5
size: .
CDR3: CASSVGGTQYF

V: TRBV5-1
J: TRBJ1-2
size: once
CDR3: CASSFYTPSGQGSGYTF

V: TRBV2
J: TRBJ2-3
size: .
CDR3: CASSVDSQSTDTQYF

V: TRBV5-4
J: TRBJ1-1
size: once
CDR3: CASRPNPTGNTEAFF

V: TRBV2
J: TRBJ2-5
size: .
CDR3: CASSENSQETQYF

V: TRBV7-8
J: TRBJ1-3
size: .
CDR3: CASSPFGSGNTIYF

V: TRBV5-1
J: TRBJ2-6
size: few
CDR3: CASSGRGQFPGANVLTF

V: TRBV19
J: TRBJ1-1
size: .
CDR3: CASNGGVGRNTEAFF

V: TRBV6-1
J: TRBJ2-7
size: few
CDR3: CASSVAGASSYEQYF

V: TRBV6-6
J: TRBJ1-5
size: .
CDR3: CASSYAGTENQPQHF

V: TRBV6-5
J: TRBJ1-2
size: .
CDR3: CASSYVLRGTLGYTF

V: TRBV18
J: TRBJ2-3
size: .
CDR3: CASSPPGGRTVADTQYF

V: TRBV10-3
J: TRBJ2-7
size: .
CDR3: CAISESRTLSYEQYF

V: TRBV9
J: TRBJ2-5
size: .
CDR3: CASSVDRSQETQYF

V: TRBV20-1
J: TRBJ2-1
size: .
CDR3: CSARSSREQFF

V: TRBV7-2
J: TRBJ1-4
size: .
CDR3: CASSSTGPGAEKLFF

V: TRBV19
J: TRBJ2-5
size: few
CDR3: CASSTSGFQETQYF

V: TRBV6-5
J: TRBJ2-7
size: .
CDR3: CASSYEDSLAYEQYF

V: TRBV4-3
J: TRBJ1-3
size: .
CDR3: CASSQAWAGAGNTIYF

V: TRBV30
J: TRBJ2-7
size: .
CDR3: CAWGGTVYEQYF

V: TRBV6-5
J: TRBJ2-1
size: few
CDR3: CASSYSNRGYNEQFF

V: TRBV29-1
J: TRBJ2-2
size: .
CDR3: CSVRTVLTGELFF

V: TRBV7-2
J: TRBJ2-5
size: .
CDR3: CASSSDRSTQYF

V: TRBV7-9
J: TRBJ1-1
size: .
CDR3: CASSLGDRGRPDTEAFF

V: TRBV18
J: TRBJ2-3
size: .
CDR3: CASSPDGGGASTQYF

V: TRBV11-2
J: TRBJ1-5
size: .
CDR3: CASSLDPGKHQPQHF